These 19 T cell receptor beta chains originate from one sample sequenced in a study of blood T cell repertoires in COVID-19. The table came from immunoSEQ multiplex PCR; TCRdb's copy has only in-frame clones and leaves some out. Altogether 200,000 to 250,000 clones are present, approximately 85% being singletons, with the ten largest covering roughly 2.2%. The sequencing sample was made of peripheral blood. These receptors came from a woman in her 70s with COVID-19, enrolled during active disease.

This CDR3 is CASSRKLGGGKGINNSPLHF. Written as DNA, the CDR3 is TGCGCCAGCAGCCGTAAGTTGGGTGGAGGTAAAGGGATCAATAATTCACCCCTCCACTTT. The chain joins TRBV4-3 to TRBJ1-6; D not resolved. The CDR3 is made up of 20 amino acids. Trimming shortened V by 4 bases and J by 5 bases, and 27 bases separated the two germline ends. Germline V gene lookup returns CDR1 LGHNA and CDR2 YSLEER.

The genes are TRBV4-3 and TRBJ1-1; 8 bases agree with TRBD1. Germline CDR1 and CDR2: LGHNA and YSLEER. V lost 4 bases and J lost 6; bases outside the gene matches: 4. The CDR3 length is 13 residues. The chain's CDR3 is CASSPRQGSEAFF. The CDR3 nucleotides are TGCGCCAGCAGCCCGAGACAGGGGTCTGAAGCTTTCTTT.

The V gene is TRBV7-3, the J gene TRBJ1-1; 7 bases are shared with TRBD1. Germline CDR1 is SGHTA and CDR2 is FQGTGA. Losses at the gene ends were 1 base for V and 8 bases for J; bases not matched to a gene: 4. This CDR3 has 13 amino acids. In DNA, the CDR3 is TGTGCCAGCAGCTTAAATCTACAGGGGGAAGCTTTCTTT. The encoded protein is CASSLNLQGEAFF.

This chain joins TRBV5-4 and TRBJ1-1, with a possible D match to TRBD1 (5 bases). CDR1 and CDR2 from the germline V gene are SGHNT and YYREEE (reference sequence). This CDR3 region has 16 residues. The V end was cut by 0 bases, the J end by 1 base, with 13 bases between. The chain's CDR3 is CASSLDPTAWNTEAFF. Written as DNA, the CDR3 is TGTGCCAGCAGCTTGGACCCGACAGCTTGGAACACTGAAGCTTTCTTT.

The V and J genes are TRBV5-4 and TRBJ1-2; D uncertain. The V and J ends lost 0 bases and 4 bases respectively, with 16 bases between them. Per germline, CDR1 SGHNT and CDR2 YYREEE (reference sequence). The CDR3 is made up of 16 amino acids. In nucleotides, the CDR3 is TGTGCCAGCAGCTTGGGGCCGGGAGTCAGCCTCTATGGCTACACCTTC. Its translation is CASSLGPGVSLYGYTF.

The V gene is TRBV7-2, the J gene TRBJ2-3; 10 bases are shared with TRBD1. Per germline, CDR1 SGHTA and CDR2 FQGNSA. V shed 3 bases and J 0 bases; nucleotides not matched to a gene: 0. The CDR3 consists of 15 residues. The CDR3 bases are TGTGCCAGCAGCTTGGGACAGGGGAGCACAGATACGCAGTATTTT. This sequence encodes CASSLGQGSTDTQYF.

The genes are TRBV9 and TRBJ1-1; the D gene is possibly TRBD1 (6 bases). CDR1 and CDR2 from the germline V gene are SGDLS and YYNGEE. Between the trimmed V and J ends, which lost 0 bases and 1 base, there was a span of 10 bases. CDR3 length: 15 residues. The CDR3 is CASSVVWTANTEAFF. CDR3 sequence (DNA): TGTGCCAGCAGCGTAGTTTGGACAGCGAACACTGAAGCTTTCTTT. Full variable domain (remainder filled in from reference TRBV9 and TRBJ1-1): DSGVTQTPKHLITATGQRVTLRCSPRSGDLSVYWYQQSLDQGLQFLIQYYNGEERAKGNILERFSAQQFPDLHSELNLSSLELGDSALYFCASSVVWTANTEAFFGQGTRLTVV.

Only one count was recorded for this clone. This chain joins TRBV2 and TRBJ1-3, with D possibly TRBD1 on 5 matching bases. The germline gives CDR1 SNHLY, CDR2 FYNNEI. V lost 5 bases, J lost 4 bases, and 6 bases lay in between. This CDR3 is built from 12 residues. The CDR3 region has the DNA TGTGCCAGCAGTCCAGGGGGAAACACCATATATTTT. This encodes CASSPGGNTIYF.

The rearrangement links TRBV19 to TRBJ1-1; 8 bases are shared with TRBD1. The ends lost 5 bases at V and 10 bases at J; junction bases unmatched: 12. Germline V gene sequence: CDR1 LNHDA, CDR2 SQIVND (reference sequence). The CDR3 has 14 residues. The CDR3 loop is CASSRTGGPARAFF. CDR3 sequence (DNA): TGTGCCAGTAGTCGCACAGGGGGACCCGCTCGAGCTTTCTTT.

The chain recombines TRBV4-2 with TRBJ1-4; TRBD1 aligns across 8 bases. This CDR3 spans 15 amino acids. V lost 2 bases and J lost 8; bases outside the gene matches: 7. Germline values: CDR1 LGHNA, CDR2 YNFKEQ. CDR3 protein: CASSQSDRGWEKLFF. CDR3 DNA sequence: TGTGCCAGCAGCCAATCAGACAGGGGCTGGGAAAAACTGTTTTTT.

This chain connects TRBV4-3 to TRBJ2-7; no reliable D call. V was clipped by 3 bases and J by 3 bases, with 9 bases between them. CDR1 and CDR2 (germline): LGHNA, YSLEER. The CDR3 has 13 residues. The CDR3 DNA follows: TGCGCCAGCAGCCAGGGCCTAAGCTACGAGCAGTACTTC. Encoded protein: CASSQGLSYEQYF.

The chain uses TRBV6-5 and TRBJ2-7; 8 bases line up with TRBD1. CDR3 length equals 14 residues. From germline, CDR1 is MNHEY and CDR2 SVGAGI. Losses at the gene ends were 10 bases for V and 4 bases for J; bases not matched to a gene: 12. CDR3 DNA sequence: TGTGCCACCCGGATACAGGGGGATCGTTACGAGCAGTACTTC. It encodes CATRIQGDRYEQYF.

V gene TRBV7-2 combines with J gene TRBJ1-1; the D is unclear. Germline CDR1 SGHTA, CDR2 FQGNSA. This CDR3 has 12 amino acids. Trimming left V 2 bases short and J 2 bases short, with 3 bases between. The CDR3: CASSLINTEAFF. The CDR3 bases are TGTGCCAGCAGCTTAATAAACACTGAAGCTTTCTTT.

This clone was counted many times. This chain joins TRBV10-3 and TRBJ2-7, with 7 positions matching TRBD1. The CDR3 is 14 residues long. Per the germline V gene, CDR1 is ENHRY and CDR2 is SYGVKD. V was pared by 3 bases and J by 3 bases, with 5 bases of the junction left unmatched. CDR3 region: CAISDGAGGYEQYF. DNA for the CDR3: TGTGCCATCAGTGATGGTGCAGGGGGCTACGAGCAGTACTTC.

CDR3 bases: TGTGCCAGCAGCCAAGACATTAGCGGGGGGGTAGGTGAGCAGTTCTTC. Amino acid sequence: CASSQDISGGVGEQFF. This chain connects TRBV3-1 (or the pseudogene TRBV3-2) to TRBJ2-1; 11 nucleotides match TRBD2. V was pared by 0 bases and J by 9 bases, with 7 bases of the junction left unmatched. Germline V CDR1 and CDR2: LGHDT, YNNKEL (reference sequence). This CDR3 has 16 residues.

The chain employs TRBV7-2 and TRBJ2-7; 8 bases are shared with TRBD2. This CDR3 is built from 14 residues. CDR1 and CDR2 from the germline V gene are SGHTA and FQGNSA. V lost 2 bases, J lost 7 bases, and 7 bases stayed unmatched. CDR3 coding DNA: TGTGCCAGCAGCTTATCGGGAGGGGGTCGAGAGCAGTACTTC. Translating it yields CASSLSGGGREQYF.

This clone came up once. V gene TRBV28 combines with J gene TRBJ1-1; 7 bases are a match to TRBD1. Unmatched junction bases numbered 9, after V lost 5 bases and J lost 0 bases. The CDR3 has 16 residues. Germline lookup yields CDR1 MDHEN and CDR2 SYDVKM. The CDR3 nucleotides read TGTGCCAGCAGTCTTAGGACAGGACCGATGAACACTGAAGCTTTCTTT. Protein product: CASSLRTGPMNTEAFF.

V gene TRBV7-8 combines with J gene TRBJ1-4; weak D call: TRBD1 (6 bases). The V and J ends lost 5 bases and 5 bases respectively, with 15 bases between them. CDR1 SGHVS and CDR2 FQNEAQ come from the germline V gene. The CDR3 extends over 15 amino acids. The CDR3 DNA sequence: TGTGCCAGCAGCCAAAATGGGGGCGCGAATGAAAAACTGTTTTTT. Protein: CASSQNGGANEKLFF.

V and J are TRBV3-1 (or the pseudogene TRBV3-2) and TRBJ1-1; D gene unclear. The CDR3 sequence is 14 residues long. Per the germline V gene, CDR1 is LGHDT and CDR2 is YNNKEL (reference sequence). With 4 bases removed from V and 0 bases from J, the gap between germline ends came to 9 bases. The CDR3, as DNA: TGTGCCAGCAGCCCCCGTACATTGAACACTGAAGCTTTCTTT. Protein: CASSPRTLNTEAFF.